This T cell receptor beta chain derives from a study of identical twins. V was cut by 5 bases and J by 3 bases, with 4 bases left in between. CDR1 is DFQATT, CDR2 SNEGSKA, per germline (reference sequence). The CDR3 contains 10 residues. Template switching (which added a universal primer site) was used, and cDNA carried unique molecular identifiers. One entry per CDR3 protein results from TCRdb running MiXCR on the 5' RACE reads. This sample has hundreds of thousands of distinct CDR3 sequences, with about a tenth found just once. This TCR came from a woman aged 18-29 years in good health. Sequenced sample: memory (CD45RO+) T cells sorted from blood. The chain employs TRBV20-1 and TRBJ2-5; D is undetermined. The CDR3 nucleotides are TGCAGTGCTTTAAAAGAGACCCAGTACTTC. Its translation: CSALKETQYF.